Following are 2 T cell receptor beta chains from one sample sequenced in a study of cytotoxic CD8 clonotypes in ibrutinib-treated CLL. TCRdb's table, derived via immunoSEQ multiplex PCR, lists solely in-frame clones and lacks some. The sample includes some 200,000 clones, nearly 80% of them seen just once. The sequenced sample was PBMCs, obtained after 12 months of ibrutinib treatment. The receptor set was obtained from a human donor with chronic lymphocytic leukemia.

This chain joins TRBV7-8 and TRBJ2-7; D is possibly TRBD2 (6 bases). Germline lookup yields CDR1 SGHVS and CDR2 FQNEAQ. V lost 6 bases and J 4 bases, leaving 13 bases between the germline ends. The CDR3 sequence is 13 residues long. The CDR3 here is CASREGLSYEQYF. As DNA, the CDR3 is TGTGCCAGCAGAGAGGGACTTTCGTACGAGCAGTACTTC.

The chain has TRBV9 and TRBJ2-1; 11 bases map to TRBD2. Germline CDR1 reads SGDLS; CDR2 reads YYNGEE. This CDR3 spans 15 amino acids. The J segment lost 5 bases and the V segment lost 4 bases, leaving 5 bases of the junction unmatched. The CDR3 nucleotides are TGTGCCAGCAGCCACACTAGCGGGGGTAACAATGAGCAGTTCTTC. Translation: CASSHTSGGNNEQFF.